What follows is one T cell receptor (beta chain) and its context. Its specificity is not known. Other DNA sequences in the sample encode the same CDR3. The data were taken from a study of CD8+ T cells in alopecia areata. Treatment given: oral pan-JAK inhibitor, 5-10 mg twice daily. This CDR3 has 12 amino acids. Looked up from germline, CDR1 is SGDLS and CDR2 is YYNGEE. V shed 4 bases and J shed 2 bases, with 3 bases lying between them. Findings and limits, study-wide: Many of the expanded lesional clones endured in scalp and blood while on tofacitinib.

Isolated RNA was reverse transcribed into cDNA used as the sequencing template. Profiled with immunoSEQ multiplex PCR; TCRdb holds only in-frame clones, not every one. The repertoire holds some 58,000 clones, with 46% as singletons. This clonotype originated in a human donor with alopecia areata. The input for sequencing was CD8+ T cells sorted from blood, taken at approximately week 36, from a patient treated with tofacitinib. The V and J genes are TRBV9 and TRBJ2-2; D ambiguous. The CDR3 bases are TGTGCCAGCAGCCTCAACACCGGGGAGCTGTTTTTT. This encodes CASSLNTGELFF. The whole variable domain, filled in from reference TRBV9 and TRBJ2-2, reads DSGVTQTPKHLITATGQRVTLRCSPRSGDLSVYWYQQSLDQGLQFLIQYYNGEERAKGNILERFSAQQFPDLHSELNLSSLELGDSALYFCASSLNTGELFFGEGSRLTVL.